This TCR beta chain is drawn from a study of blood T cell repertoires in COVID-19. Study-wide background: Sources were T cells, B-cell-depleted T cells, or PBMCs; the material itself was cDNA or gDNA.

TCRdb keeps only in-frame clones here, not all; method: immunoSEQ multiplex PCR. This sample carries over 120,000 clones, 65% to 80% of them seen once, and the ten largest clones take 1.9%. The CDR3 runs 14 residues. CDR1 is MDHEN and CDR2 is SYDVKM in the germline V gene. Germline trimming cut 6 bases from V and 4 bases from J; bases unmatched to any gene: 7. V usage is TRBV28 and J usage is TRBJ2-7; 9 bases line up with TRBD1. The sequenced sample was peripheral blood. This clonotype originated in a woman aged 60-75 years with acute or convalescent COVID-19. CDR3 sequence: CASREPGQGYEQYF. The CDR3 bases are TGTGCCAGCAGAGAGCCGGGACAGGGATACGAGCAGTACTTC.